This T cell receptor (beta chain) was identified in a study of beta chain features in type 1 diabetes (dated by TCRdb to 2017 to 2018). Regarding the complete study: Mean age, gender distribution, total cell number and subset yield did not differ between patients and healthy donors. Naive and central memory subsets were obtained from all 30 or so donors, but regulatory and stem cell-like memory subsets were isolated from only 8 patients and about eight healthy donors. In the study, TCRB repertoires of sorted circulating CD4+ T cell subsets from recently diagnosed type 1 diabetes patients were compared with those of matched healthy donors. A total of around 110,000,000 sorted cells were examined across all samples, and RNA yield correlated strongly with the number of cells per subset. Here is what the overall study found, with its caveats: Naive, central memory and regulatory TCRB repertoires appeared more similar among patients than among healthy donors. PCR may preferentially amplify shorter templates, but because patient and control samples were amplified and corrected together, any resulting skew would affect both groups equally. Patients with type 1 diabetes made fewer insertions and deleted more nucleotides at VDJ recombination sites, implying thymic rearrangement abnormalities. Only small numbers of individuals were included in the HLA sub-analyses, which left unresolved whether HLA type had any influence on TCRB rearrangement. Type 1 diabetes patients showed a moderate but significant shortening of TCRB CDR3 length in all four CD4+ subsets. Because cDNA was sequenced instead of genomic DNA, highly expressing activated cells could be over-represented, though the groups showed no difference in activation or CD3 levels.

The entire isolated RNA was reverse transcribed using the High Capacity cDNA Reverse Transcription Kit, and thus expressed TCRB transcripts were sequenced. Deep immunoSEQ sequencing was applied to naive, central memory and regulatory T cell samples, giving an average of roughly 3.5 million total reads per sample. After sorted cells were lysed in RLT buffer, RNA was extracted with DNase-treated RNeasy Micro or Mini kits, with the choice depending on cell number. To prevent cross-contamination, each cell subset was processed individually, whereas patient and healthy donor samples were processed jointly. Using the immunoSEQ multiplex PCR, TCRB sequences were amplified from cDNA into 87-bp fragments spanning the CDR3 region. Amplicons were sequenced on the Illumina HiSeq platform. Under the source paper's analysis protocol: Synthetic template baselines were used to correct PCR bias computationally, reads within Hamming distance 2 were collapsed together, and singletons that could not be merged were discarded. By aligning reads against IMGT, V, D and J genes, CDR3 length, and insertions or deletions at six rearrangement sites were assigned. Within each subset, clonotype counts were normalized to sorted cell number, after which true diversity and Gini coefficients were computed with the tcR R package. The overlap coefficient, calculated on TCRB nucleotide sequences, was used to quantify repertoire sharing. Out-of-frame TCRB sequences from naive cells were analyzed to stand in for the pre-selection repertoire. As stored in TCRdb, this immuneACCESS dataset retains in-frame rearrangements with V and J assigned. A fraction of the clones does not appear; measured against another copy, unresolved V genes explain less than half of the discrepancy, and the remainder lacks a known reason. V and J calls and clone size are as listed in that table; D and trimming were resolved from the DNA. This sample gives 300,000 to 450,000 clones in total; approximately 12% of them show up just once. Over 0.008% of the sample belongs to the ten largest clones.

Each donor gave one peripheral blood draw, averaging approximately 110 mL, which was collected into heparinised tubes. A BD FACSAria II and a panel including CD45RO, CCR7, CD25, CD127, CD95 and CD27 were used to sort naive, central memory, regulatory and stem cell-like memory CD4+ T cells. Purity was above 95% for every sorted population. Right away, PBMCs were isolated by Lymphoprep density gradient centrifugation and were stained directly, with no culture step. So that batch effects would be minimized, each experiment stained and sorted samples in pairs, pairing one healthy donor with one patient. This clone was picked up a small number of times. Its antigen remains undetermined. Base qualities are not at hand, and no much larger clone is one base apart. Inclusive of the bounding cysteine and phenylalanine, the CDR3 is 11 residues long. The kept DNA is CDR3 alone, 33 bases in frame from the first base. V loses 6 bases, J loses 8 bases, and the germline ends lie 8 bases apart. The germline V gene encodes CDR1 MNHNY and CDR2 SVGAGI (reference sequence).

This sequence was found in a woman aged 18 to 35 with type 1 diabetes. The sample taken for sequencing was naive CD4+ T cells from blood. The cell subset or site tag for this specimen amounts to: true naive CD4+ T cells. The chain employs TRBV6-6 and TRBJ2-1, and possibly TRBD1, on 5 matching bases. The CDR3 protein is CASRKGHEQFF. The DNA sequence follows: TGTGCCAGCAGAAAGGGGCATGAGCAGTTCTTC.